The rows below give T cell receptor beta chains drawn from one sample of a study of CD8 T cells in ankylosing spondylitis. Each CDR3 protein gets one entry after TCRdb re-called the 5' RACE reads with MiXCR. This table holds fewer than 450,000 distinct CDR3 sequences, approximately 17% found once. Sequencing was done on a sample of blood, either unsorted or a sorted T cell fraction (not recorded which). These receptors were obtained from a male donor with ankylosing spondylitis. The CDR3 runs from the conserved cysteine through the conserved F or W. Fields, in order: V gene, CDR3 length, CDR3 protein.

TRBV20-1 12 CSANRMNTEAFF
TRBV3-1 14 CASSQGQIYYEQYF
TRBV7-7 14 CASSLPGTTGELFF
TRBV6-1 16 CASSPTDKLSNYGYTF
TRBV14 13 CASDTGSPYEQYF
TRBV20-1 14 CSARGGGVNTEAFF
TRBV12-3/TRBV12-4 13 CASSFAGIYEQYF
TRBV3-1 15 CASSPGTGGEDTQYF
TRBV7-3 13 CASARQSNQPQHF
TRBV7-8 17 CASSSELAGAGGNEQFF
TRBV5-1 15 CASTGLAGGSYEQYF
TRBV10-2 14 CASSEGGVYGEQFF
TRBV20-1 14 CSAREASGKYEQYF
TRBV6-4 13 CASSDIAGGEQYF
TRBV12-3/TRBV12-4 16 CASSPSRVVAYNEQFF
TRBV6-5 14 CASSYSPSSYEQYF
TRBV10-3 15 CAISEPPGVTDTQYF
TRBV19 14 CASKASVGTGELFF
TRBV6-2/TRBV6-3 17 CASVRSGGTGQGNIQYF
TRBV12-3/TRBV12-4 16 CASSSYLQGSTDTQYF
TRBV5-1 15 CASSFNGRSADTQYF
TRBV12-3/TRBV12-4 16 CASSFGAGPTKEGYTF
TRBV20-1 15 CSARDPGGIGETQYF
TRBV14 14 CASGQGGKNYGYTF
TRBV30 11 CAWTEWYGYTF
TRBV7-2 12 CASSFRDTEAFF
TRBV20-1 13 CSAVGAPTGELFF
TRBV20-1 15 CSARQGAGKNEKLFF
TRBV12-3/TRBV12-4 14 CASRSRGGGETQYF
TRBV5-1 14 CASSLGTSYEKLFF
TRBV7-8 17 CASSLATANQIIYEQYF
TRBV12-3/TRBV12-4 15 CASSPHRGDTGELFF
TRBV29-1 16 CSVEVPGTGSSYEQYF
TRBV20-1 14 CSATPRQGAHEQYF
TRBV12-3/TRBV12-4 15 CASRGSAGPVYEQYF
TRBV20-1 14 CSARVADRNTEAFF
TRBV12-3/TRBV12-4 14 CASSFSGTPYGYTF
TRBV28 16 CASSLYLPGRHNEQFF
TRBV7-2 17 CASTLAGWGLAKNIQYF
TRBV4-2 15 CASSQPDTRANVLTF
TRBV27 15 CASSLFRQARNEQFF
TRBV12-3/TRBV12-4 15 CASSLGGGGNTEAFF
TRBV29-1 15 CSVTGQGGGTGELFF
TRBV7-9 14 CASSLDITNYGYTF
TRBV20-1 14 CSATPTSGPNEQFF
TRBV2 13 CATAPTLYNEQFF
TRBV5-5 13 CASSLEPLYEQYF
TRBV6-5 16 CASSYSFRTGNTEAFF
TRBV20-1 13 CSAIRDRANVLTF
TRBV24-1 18 CATSDLGIGAFFSYEQYF